Below, 18 T cell receptor beta chains from the same sample are listed, as sequenced in a study of blood T cell repertoires in COVID-19 (dated by TCRdb to the early 2020s). The library was prepared using the immunoSEQ multiplex PCR assay. The source is immuneACCESS, and TCRdb retained only in-frame sequences with V and J called. Part of the clones is not carried over; for the studies checked, unresolved V genes explain less than half of this, and the remainder is unexplained. The sample has some 230,000 clones on record, about 88% of them singletons. Together, the top ten hold around 1% of the sample. What was sequenced was peripheral blood. These receptors were collected from a man aged 35 to 55 with acute or convalescent COVID-19.

This clone was recorded once. The chain employs TRBV19 and TRBJ1-2; 8 bases line up with TRBD1. With V trimmed by 7 bases and J by 2 bases, 6 bases remained unmatched. Germline assignment: CDR1 LNHDA and CDR2 SQIVND (reference sequence). The CDR3 totals 14 residues. The CDR3 DNA reads as TGTGCCAGTACCTTAGACAGGGGCAACTATGGCTACACCTTC. The encoded protein is CASTLDRGNYGYTF. Full variable domain (rest looked up from reference TRBV19 and TRBJ1-2): DGGITQSPKYLFRKEGQNVTLSCEQNLNHDAMYWYRQDPGQGLRLIYYSQIVNDFQKGDIAEGYSVSREKKESFPLTVTSAQKNPTAFYLCASTLDRGNYGYTFGSGTRLTVV.

V and J are TRBV9 and TRBJ1-5, with D maybe TRBD1 (5 bases). The CDR3 runs 14 residues. V shed 2 bases and J shed 0 bases, with 6 bases lying between them. Germline V gene lookup returns CDR1 SGDLS and CDR2 YYNGEE. The CDR3: CASSVTDSNQPQHF. CDR3 sequence (DNA): TGTGCCAGCAGCGTGACAGATAGCAATCAGCCCCAGCATTTT.

V is TRBV5-1 and J is TRBJ2-5; 8 bases are a match to TRBD2. V lost 0 bases, J lost 3 bases, and 4 bases stayed unmatched. The CDR3 covers 15 residues. Germline lookup yields CDR1 SGHRS and CDR2 YFSETQ. The CDR3 DNA reads as TGCGCCAGCAGCTTGGGCGTCGGGGGGGAAGAGACCCAGTACTTC. Translating gives CASSLGVGGEETQYF.

This chain joins TRBV7-8 and TRBJ2-7, with D tentatively TRBD2 (6 bases). Germline CDR1 and CDR2: SGHVS and FQNEAQ. The CDR3 contains 13 residues. V was cut by 5 bases and J by 7 bases, with 15 bases left in between. The DNA for the CDR3 is TGTGCCAGCAGCAAGAGGAGGGATTTTGAGCAGTACTTC. It translates to CASSKRRDFEQYF.

Comment on this clone: This sample includes further DNA sequences coding for the same CDR3. The V gene is TRBV6-5, the J gene TRBJ1-1; no reliable D call. V was cut by 2 bases and J by 1 base, with 5 bases left in between. The CDR3 contains 13 residues. Germline V gives CDR1 MNHEY, CDR2 SVGAGI. CDR3 residues: CASSYGPNTEAFF. For the CDR3, the DNA is TGTGCCAGCAGTTACGGCCCGAACACTGAAGCTTTCTTT.

The J gene is TRBJ1-2, the V gene TRBV18; TRBD1 agrees at 10 bases. CDR1 is KGHSH, CDR2 LQKENI, per germline. With V trimmed by 3 bases and J by 5 bases, 9 bases remained unmatched. This CDR3 region has 16 residues. DNA of the CDR3: TGTGCCAGCTCACCCTCGACAGGGGGCTCGATTTATGGCTACACCTTC. It specifies CASSPSTGGSIYGYTF. Full variable domain (outside the CDR3, taken from reference TRBV18 and TRBJ1-2): NAGVMQNPRHLVRRRGQEARLRCSPMKGHSHVYWYRQLPEEGLKFMVYLQKENIIDESGMPKERFSAEFPKEGPSILRIQQVVRGDSAAYFCASSPSTGGSIYGYTFGSGTRLTVV.

This clone was picked up one time. This chain links TRBV5-5 with TRBJ2-2, with 8 nucleotides matching TRBD1. This CDR3 region has 16 residues. With V trimmed by 4 bases and J by 0 bases, 5 bases remained unmatched. The germline V gene has CDR1 SGHKS and CDR2 YYEKEE (reference sequence). CDR3 coding DNA: TGTGCCAGCAGCCCCTGGACAGGGCCGAACACCGGGGAGCTGTTTTTT. It yields the protein CASSPWTGPNTGELFF.

V is TRBV2 and J is TRBJ2-7; 9 bases are shared with TRBD2. V was pared by 8 bases and J by 3 bases, with 5 bases of the junction left unmatched. Germline V lookup: CDR1 SNHLY, CDR2 FYNNEI. The CDR3 runs to 13 residues. The CDR3 region has the DNA TGTGCCAGCGCAGGGACTAGCAGCTACGAGCAGTACTTC. Amino acid sequence: CASAGTSSYEQYF.

This sequence joins TRBV27 and TRBJ1-3; tentative D call: TRBD1 (5 bases). Germline V gene lookup returns CDR1 MNHEY and CDR2 SMNVEV (reference sequence). The V and J ends lost 6 bases and 4 bases respectively, with 13 bases between them. The CDR3 is made up of 14 amino acids. This chain's CDR3 is CASRVDRSGNTIYF. Here the CDR3 DNA reads TGTGCCAGCAGGGTCGACAGATCAGGAAACACCATATATTTT.

The chain is built from TRBV6-2 or TRBV6-3 and TRBJ2-6; TRBD1 aligns across 10 bases. The CDR3 has 18 residues. CDR1 is MNHEY and CDR2 is SVGEGT in the germline V gene. With 6 bases clipped from V and 0 bases from J, the junction kept 8 bases outside the gene matches. CDR3 sequence: CASSSLGQGSSGANVLTF. CDR3 nucleotides: TGTGCCAGCAGCTCGCTGGGACAGGGGAGCTCTGGGGCCAACGTCCTGACTTTC.

This clone was recorded only once. The J gene is TRBJ1-2, the V gene TRBV7-3; no firm D call. The V gene's germline CDR1 is SGHTA and CDR2 FQGTGA. This CDR3 contains 13 residues. Trimming pared 3 bases from V and 9 bases from J, leaving 14 bases between. This chain's CDR3 is CASSFTGSRSYTF. Here the CDR3 DNA reads TGTGCCAGCAGCTTCACGGGGAGCAGGAGCTACACCTTC. The whole variable domain, filled in from reference TRBV7-3 and TRBJ1-2, reads GAGVSQTPSNKVTEKGKYVELRCDPISGHTALYWYRQSLGQGPEFLIYFQGTGAADDSGLPNDRFFAVRPEGSVSTLKIQRTERGDSAVYLCASSFTGSRSYTFGSGTRLTVV.

The chain joins TRBV5-5 to TRBJ2-1, with D tentatively TRBD2 (5 bases). The length of the CDR3 is 17 residues. CDR1 SGHKS and CDR2 YYEKEE come from the germline V gene (reference sequence). Trimming pared 0 bases from V and 8 bases from J, leaving 21 bases between. Written as DNA, the CDR3 is TGTGCCAGCAGCTTGGTCCTAAGAGAGCTGGGAGTTGATGAGCAGTTCTTC. Its protein is CASSLVLRELGVDEQFF.

V gene TRBV6-6 combines with J gene TRBJ2-1, with TRBD1 identical over 7 bases. V gave up 7 bases and J gave up 6 bases; unmatched junction bases: 9. Germline CDR1 MNHNY, CDR2 SVGAGI (reference sequence). This CDR3 spans 14 amino acids. The CDR3 DNA reads TGTGCCAGCAACGTAGGGACAGCGTTCAATGAGCAGTTCTTC. It specifies CASNVGTAFNEQFF.

This rearrangement joins TRBV2 to TRBJ2-1; maybe TRBD1 (6 bases). The CDR3 runs 13 residues. V shed 8 bases and J shed 9 bases, with 17 bases lying between them. Germline V gene lookup returns CDR1 SNHLY and CDR2 FYNNEI. For the CDR3, the DNA is TGTGCCAGCGAGACAGGCCCTGGGGGTGAGCAGTTCTTC. It encodes CASETGPGGEQFF.

V usage is TRBV28 and J usage is TRBJ1-4, with a possible D match to TRBD1 (5 bases). The length of the CDR3 is 13 residues. CDR1 is MDHEN, CDR2 SYDVKM, per germline. Trimming shortened V by 8 bases and J by 0 bases, and 7 bases separated the two germline ends. CDR3 sequence reads: CASSRATNEKLFF. Here the CDR3 DNA reads TGTGCCAGCTCCAGGGCAACTAATGAAAAACTGTTTTTT.

The chain recombines TRBV6-5 with TRBJ1-4, with a possible D match to TRBD1 (6 bases). CDR3 length: 12 amino acids. The germline V and J ends were trimmed by 6 bases and 17 bases, with 19 bases remaining between them. Germline-derived CDR1 and CDR2 are MNHEY and SVGAGI. The CDR3 DNA reads TGTGCCAGCAGGGACCGACTAACAGGGAGTTTTTTT. It encodes CASRDRLTGSFF.

V and J are TRBV2 and TRBJ2-7, with no clear D. Germline V CDR1 and CDR2: SNHLY, FYNNEI. The V gene lost 5 bases and the J gene lost 3 bases, with 8 bases spanning the gap. CDR3 length equals 12 residues. The CDR3 region has the DNA TGTGCCAGCAGTTTGACAAGCTACGAGCAGTACTTC. Its protein is CASSLTSYEQYF.

The chain joins TRBV7-9 to TRBJ2-6; D is uncertain. Per germline, CDR1 SEHNR and CDR2 FQNEAQ (reference sequence). The CDR3 totals 15 residues. V lost 3 bases to trimming and J lost 0 bases, with 6 bases between them. The CDR3 DNA reads TGTGCCAGCAGCTTGTACGGCTCTGGGGCCAACGTCCTGACTTTC. Translated, it gives CASSLYGSGANVLTF.